Shown below are 21 T cell receptor beta chains from a single sample sequenced in a study of T cell changes during pregnancy in multiple sclerosis. TCRdb keeps only in-frame clones here, not all; method: immunoSEQ multiplex PCR. The sample has about 55,000 clones; approximately 93% are singletons. This sample comprised CD8+ T cells from peripheral blood mononuclear cells, obtained in the second trimester of pregnancy. These receptors originate from a female donor with multiple sclerosis, enrolled in a pregnancy study.

This chain links TRBV27 with TRBJ1-2, with a possible D match to TRBD1 (6 bases). CDR3 length equals 15 residues. Deletions cut 4 bases from V and 7 bases from J, with 19 bases between. Germline V gene lookup returns CDR1 MNHEY and CDR2 SMNVEV (reference sequence). The CDR3 sequence: CASSSTGQPNPGYTF. The CDR3 DNA sequence: TGTGCCAGCAGTTCAACAGGACAGCCCAATCCTGGCTACACCTTC.

This chain connects TRBV9 to TRBJ2-2; 8 nucleotides match TRBD2. Germline CDR1 and CDR2: SGDLS and YYNGEE. CDR3 length: 15 residues. V gave up 0 bases and J gave up 6 bases; unmatched junction bases: 4. The CDR3 DNA reads as TGTGCCAGCAGCGTAGGGGTAGCGGGATCCGGGGAGCTGTTTTTT. As protein: CASSVGVAGSGELFF.

The chain couples TRBV5-1 to TRBJ2-3, with TRBD2 identical over 10 bases. Germline CDR1 and CDR2: SGHRS and YFSETQ. This CDR3 has 17 amino acids. Trimming cost V 4 bases and J 1 base; bases outside gene matches: 9. The DNA for the CDR3 is TGCGCCAGCAGCCCCAGTAGCGGGGGGCCGGGCACAGATACGCAGTATTTT. This gives the protein CASSPSSGGPGTDTQYF.

CDR3 DNA sequence: TGTGCCAGCAGTATGGGGCAGGAGGGGGGGGATACAGATACGCAGTATTTT. Translation gives CASSMGQEGGDTDTQYF. The V gene is TRBV2, the J gene TRBJ2-3, with D tentatively TRBD2 (7 bases). Trimming took off 5 bases at V and 3 bases at J, with 21 bases between the two ends. The CDR3 spans 17 residues. Germline-derived CDR1 and CDR2 are SNHLY and FYNNEI.

The V call is TRBV7-6, the J call TRBJ2-7; D might be TRBD2 (6 bases). The CDR3 spans 16 residues. The V gene lost 4 bases and the J gene lost 2 bases, with 18 bases spanning the gap. From germline, CDR1 is SGHVS and CDR2 FNYEAQ. CDR3 amino acids: CASSSPRGAGTYEQYF. The CDR3 bases are TGTGCCAGCAGCTCCCCGAGAGGGGCGGGAACCTACGAGCAGTACTTC.

Only a few counts were recorded for this clone. The rearrangement uses TRBV2 and TRBJ1-6, with D unresolved. The CDR3 runs to 9 residues. Trimming shortened V by 6 bases and J by 13 bases, and 4 bases separated the two germline ends. The V gene's germline CDR1 is SNHLY and CDR2 FYNNEI. CDR3 amino acids: CASRSPLHF. The CDR3 nucleotides are TGTGCCAGCAGATCGCCCCTCCACTTT.

The V call is TRBV5-1, the J call TRBJ2-7; 10 bases agree with TRBD1. The CDR3 runs 14 residues. V lost 4 bases and J lost 3; bases outside the gene matches: 4. Germline V gives CDR1 SGHRS, CDR2 YFSETQ. The CDR3 nucleotides read TGCGCCAGCAGCGCGACAGGGGGCAACTACGAGCAGTACTTC. Translation gives CASSATGGNYEQYF. The whole variable domain, filled in from reference TRBV5-1 and TRBJ2-7, reads KAGVTQTPRYLIKTRGQQVTLSCSPISGHRSVSWYQQTPGQGLQFLFEYFSETQRNKGNFPGRFSGRQFSNSRSEMNVSTLELGDSALYLCASSATGGNYEQYFGPGTRLTVT.

The chain is built from TRBV29-1 and TRBJ2-1, with TRBD1 matching over 7 bases. CDR1 is SQVTM, CDR2 ANQGSEA, per germline. The CDR3 consists of 14 residues. The V and J ends lost 0 bases and 8 bases, in that order; junction bases with no gene match: 7. CDR3: CSVEDLGQSYEQFF. CDR3 DNA sequence: TGCAGCGTTGAAGACTTGGGACAGAGCTATGAGCAGTTCTTC.

This clone was counted a single time. The chain carries TRBV2 and TRBJ1-1, with unresolved D. Between the trimmed V and J ends, which lost 8 bases and 5 bases, there was a span of 15 bases. Germline CDR1 SNHLY, CDR2 FYNNEI. The CDR3 is 13 residues long. The DNA of the CDR3 is TGTGCCAGCGTTGAGGTGGCGGCGACTGAAGCTTTCTTT. Its translation is CASVEVAATEAFF.

The chain combines TRBV19 with TRBJ1-5, with unresolved D. Trimming stripped 4 bases from V and 4 bases from J, with 17 bases between. In germline, CDR1 is LNHDA, CDR2 SQIVND (reference sequence). The CDR3 consists of 16 residues. The CDR3 loop is CASSRMNLAPNQPQHF. DNA of the CDR3: TGTGCCAGTAGTAGAATGAACCTGGCCCCAAATCAGCCCCAGCATTTT. The full variable domain, rest sourced from reference TRBV19 and TRBJ1-5, is DGGITQSPKYLFRKEGQNVTLSCEQNLNHDAMYWYRQDPGQGLRLIYYSQIVNDFQKGDIAEGYSVSREKKESFPLTVTSAQKNPTAFYLCASSRMNLAPNQPQHFGDGTRLSIL.

This clone was counted between two and nine times. The gene calls are TRBV9 and TRBJ2-7; TRBD1 matches at 8 bases. J was trimmed by 4 bases and V by 2 bases; bases with no gene match: 8. Germline V CDR1 and CDR2: SGDLS, YYNGEE. The CDR3 contains 15 residues. The CDR3 coding sequence is TGTGCCAGCAGCGTGACCGGGACAGGTTATTACGAGCAGTACTTC. Translation gives CASSVTGTGYYEQYF.

CDR3 nucleotide sequence: TGTGCCAGCAGCTTGGTCTTGAGCTCTGGGGCCAACGTCCTGACTTTC. The encoded protein is CASSLVLSSGANVLTF. This sequence joins TRBV5-4 and TRBJ2-6; D call uncertain. The CDR3 loop spans 16 amino acids. Germline V lookup: CDR1 SGHNT, CDR2 YYREEE (reference sequence). Deletions cut 0 bases from V and 0 bases from J, with 7 bases between.

This clone was seen only once. The rearrangement joins TRBV7-9 to TRBJ2-2; 10 bases line up with TRBD2. The CDR3 has 17 residues. The V and J ends lost 4 bases and 5 bases, in that order; junction bases with no gene match: 10. CDR1 and CDR2 from the germline V gene are SEHNR and FQNEAQ (reference sequence). The CDR3 bases are TGTGCCAGCAGCTCGCAGCGGGAGGGCCTGGTGACCGGGGAGCTGTTTTTT. Residues: CASSSQREGLVTGELFF.

The V and J genes are TRBV19 and TRBJ1-1; no reliable D call. The V end lost 3 bases, the J end lost 3 bases, and 8 bases lay between the germline ends. The CDR3 extends over 13 amino acids. CDR1 and CDR2 (germline): LNHDA, SQIVND (reference sequence). CDR3: CASSMSSYTEAFF. The CDR3 DNA reads as TGTGCCAGTAGTATGTCCAGTTACACTGAAGCTTTCTTT. The full variable domain, with the rest looked up from reference TRBV19 and TRBJ1-1, is DGGITQSPKYLFRKEGQNVTLSCEQNLNHDAMYWYRQDPGQGLRLIYYSQIVNDFQKGDIAEGYSVSREKKESFPLTVTSAQKNPTAFYLCASSMSSYTEAFFGQGTRLTVV.

V gene TRBV7-6 combines with J gene TRBJ2-7; 10 nucleotides match TRBD2. With V trimmed by 4 bases and J by 4 bases, 4 bases remained unmatched. Germline V gene data show CDR1 as SGHVS and CDR2 as FNYEAQ. This CDR3 is 14 amino acids long. This CDR3 reads CASSSQREGYEQYF. The CDR3 DNA follows: TGTGCCAGCAGCTCCCAGCGGGAGGGGTACGAGCAGTACTTC.

CDR3 nucleotides: TGTGCCAGCAGTGGACACCACGGGACAGATAGCTACGAGCAGTACTTC. Translation: CASSGHHGTDSYEQYF. The rearrangement uses TRBV2 and TRBJ2-5; 7 bases are a match to TRBD1. The DNA end lines up better with TRBJ2-7; the J call may be wrong. This CDR3 is 16 amino acids long. The germline V gene has CDR1 SNHLY and CDR2 FYNNEI.

J is TRBJ2-1 and V is TRBV27; 8 bases align to TRBD2. V was pared by 5 bases and J by 0 bases, with 9 bases of the junction left unmatched. CDR1 is MNHEY, CDR2 SMNVEV, per germline (reference sequence). This CDR3 contains 17 residues. CDR3 protein: CASSLLGGARSYNEQFF. DNA for the CDR3: TGTGCCAGCAGTCTTCTCGGGGGGGCCCGCTCCTACAATGAGCAGTTCTTC.

This clone was observed once. The V and J genes are TRBV27 and TRBJ1-1, with a possible D match to TRBD1 (5 bases). Trimming shortened V by 2 bases and J by 1 base, and 8 bases separated the two germline ends. This CDR3 has 14 amino acids. Looked up from germline, CDR1 is MNHEY and CDR2 is SMNVEV (reference sequence). In DNA form, the CDR3 reads TGTGCCAGCAGTTTAGACAGTGGGAACACTGAAGCTTTCTTT. Its protein product is CASSLDSGNTEAFF.

The V call is TRBV14, the J call TRBJ1-2, with no clear D. The V and J ends lost 4 bases and 3 bases respectively, with 9 bases between them. The CDR3 is made up of 13 amino acids. In germline, CDR1 is SGHDN, CDR2 FVKESK. CDR3 amino acids: CASSLDIYYGYTF. DNA for the CDR3: TGTGCCAGCAGCCTCGACATATACTATGGCTACACCTTC. The full variable domain, rest sourced from reference TRBV14 and TRBJ1-2, is EAGVTQFPSHSVIEKGQTVTLRCDPISGHDNLYWYRRVMGKEIKFLLHFVKESKQDESGMPNNRFLAERTGGTYSTLKVQPAELEDSGVYFCASSLDIYYGYTFGSGTRLTVV.

The chain has TRBV11-1 and TRBJ1-1; the match to TRBD1 covers 10 bases. The CDR3 covers 13 residues. Trimming cost V 2 bases and J 9 bases; bases outside gene matches: 3. In germline, CDR1 is SGHAT, CDR2 FQDESV (reference sequence). The CDR3 sequence is CASSLSGQGKAFF. The DNA for the CDR3 is TGTGCCAGCAGCTTATCGGGACAGGGGAAAGCTTTCTTT.

The J gene is TRBJ1-1, the V gene TRBV14; TRBD1 matches 7 bases. V shed 3 bases, J shed 1 base, and the junction held 5 bases outside the gene matches. This CDR3 has 15 residues. Germline V CDR1 and CDR2: SGHDN, FVKESK. The CDR3 DNA follows: TGTGCCAGCAGCCAGTTCCGGGACAGGAACACTGAAGCTTTCTTT. Translating gives CASSQFRDRNTEAFF.